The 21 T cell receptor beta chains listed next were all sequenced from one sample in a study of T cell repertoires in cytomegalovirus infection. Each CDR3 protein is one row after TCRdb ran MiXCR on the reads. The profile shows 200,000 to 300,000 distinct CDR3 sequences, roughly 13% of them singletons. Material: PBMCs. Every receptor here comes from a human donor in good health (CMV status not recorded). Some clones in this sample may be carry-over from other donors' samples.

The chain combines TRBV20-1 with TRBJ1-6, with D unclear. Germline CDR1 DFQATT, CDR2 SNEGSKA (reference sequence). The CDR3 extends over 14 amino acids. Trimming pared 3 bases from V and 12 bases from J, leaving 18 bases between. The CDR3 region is CSASGREGWEPLHF. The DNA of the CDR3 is TGCAGTGCTAGCGGTCGAGAAGGGTGGGAACCCCTCCACTTT.

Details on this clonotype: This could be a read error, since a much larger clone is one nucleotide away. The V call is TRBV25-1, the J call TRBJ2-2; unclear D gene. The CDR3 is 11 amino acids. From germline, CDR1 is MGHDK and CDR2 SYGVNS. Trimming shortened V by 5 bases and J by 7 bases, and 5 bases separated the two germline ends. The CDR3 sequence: CASSWGGELFF. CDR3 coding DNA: TGTGCCAGCAGTTGGGGCGGGGAGCTGTTTTTT.

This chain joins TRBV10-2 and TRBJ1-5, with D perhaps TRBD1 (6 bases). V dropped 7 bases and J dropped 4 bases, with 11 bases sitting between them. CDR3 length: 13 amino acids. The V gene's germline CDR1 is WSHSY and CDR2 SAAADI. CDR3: CASTQGWNQPQHF. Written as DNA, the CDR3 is TGCGCCAGCACCCAGGGGTGGAATCAGCCCCAGCATTTT.

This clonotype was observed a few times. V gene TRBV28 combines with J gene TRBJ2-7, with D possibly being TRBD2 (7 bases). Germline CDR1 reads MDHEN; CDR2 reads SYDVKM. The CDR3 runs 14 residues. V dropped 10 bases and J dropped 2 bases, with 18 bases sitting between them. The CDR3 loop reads CATAWGGRTYEQYF. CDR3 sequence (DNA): TGTGCCACCGCCTGGGGGGGGCGCACCTACGAGCAGTACTTC.

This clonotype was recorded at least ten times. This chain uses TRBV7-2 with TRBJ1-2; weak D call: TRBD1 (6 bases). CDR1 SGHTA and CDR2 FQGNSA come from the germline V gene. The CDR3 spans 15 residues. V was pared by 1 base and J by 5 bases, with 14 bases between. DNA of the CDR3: TGTGCCAGCAGCTTAGATGGCGGGGGCGCGTATGGCTACACCTTC. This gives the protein CASSLDGGGAYGYTF.

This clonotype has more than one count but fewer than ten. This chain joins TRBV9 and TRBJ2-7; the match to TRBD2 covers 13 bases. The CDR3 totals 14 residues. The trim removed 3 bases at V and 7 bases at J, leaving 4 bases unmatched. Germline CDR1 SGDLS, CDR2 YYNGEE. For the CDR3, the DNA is TGTGCCAGCAGCGCCGGGACTAGCGGGGCGGAGCAGTACTTC. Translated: CASSAGTSGAEQYF.

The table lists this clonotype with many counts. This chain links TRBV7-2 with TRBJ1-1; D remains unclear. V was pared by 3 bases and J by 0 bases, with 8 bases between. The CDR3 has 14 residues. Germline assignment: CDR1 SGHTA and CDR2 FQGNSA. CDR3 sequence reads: CASSLKALNTEAFF. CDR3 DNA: TGTGCCAGCAGCTTGAAGGCCTTGAACACTGAAGCTTTCTTT.

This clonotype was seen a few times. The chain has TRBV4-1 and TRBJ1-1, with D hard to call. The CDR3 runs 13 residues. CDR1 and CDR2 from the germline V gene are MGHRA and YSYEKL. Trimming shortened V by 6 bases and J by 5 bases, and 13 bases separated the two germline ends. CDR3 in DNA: TGCGCCAGCAGAGCGAGTAGTTGGACTGAAGCTTTCTTT. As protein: CASRASSWTEAFF.

CDR3 region: CASKTGSETQYF. CDR3 nucleotide sequence: TGTGCCAGCAAAACAGGGTCGGAGACCCAGTACTTC. The chain recombines TRBV6-8 with TRBJ2-5; D may be TRBD1 (6 bases). CDR3 length: 12 residues. With 7 bases removed from V and 5 bases from J, the gap between germline ends came to 11 bases. Germline CDR1 is MNHGY and CDR2 is SAAAGT.

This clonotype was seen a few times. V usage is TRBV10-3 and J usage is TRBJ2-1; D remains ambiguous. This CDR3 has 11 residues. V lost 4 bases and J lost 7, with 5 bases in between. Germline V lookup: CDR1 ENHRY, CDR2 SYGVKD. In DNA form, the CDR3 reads TGTGCCATCAGTGTCGAGAATGAGCAGTTCTTC. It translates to CAISVENEQFF.

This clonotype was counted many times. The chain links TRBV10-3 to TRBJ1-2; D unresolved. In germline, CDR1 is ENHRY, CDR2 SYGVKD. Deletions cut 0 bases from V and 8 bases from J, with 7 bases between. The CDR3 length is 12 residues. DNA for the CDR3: TGTGCCATCAGTGAGTCTGAGGTCGGCTACACCTTC. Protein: CAISESEVGYTF.

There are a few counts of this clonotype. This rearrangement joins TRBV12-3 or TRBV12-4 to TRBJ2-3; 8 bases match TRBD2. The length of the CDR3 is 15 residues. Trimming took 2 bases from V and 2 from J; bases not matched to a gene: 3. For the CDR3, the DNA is TGTGCCAGCAGTTTATTAGCGGGATACACAGATACGCAGTATTTT. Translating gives CASSLLAGYTDTQYF.

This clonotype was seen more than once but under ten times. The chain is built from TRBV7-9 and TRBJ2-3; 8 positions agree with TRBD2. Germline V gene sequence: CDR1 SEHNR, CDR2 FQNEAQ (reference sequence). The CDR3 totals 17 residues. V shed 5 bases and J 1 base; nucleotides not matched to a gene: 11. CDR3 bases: TGTGCCAGCAGCATACGCCTACAGACTAGCGGCACAGATACGCAGTATTTT. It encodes CASSIRLQTSGTDTQYF. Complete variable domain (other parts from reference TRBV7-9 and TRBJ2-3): DTGVSQNPRHKITKRGQNVTFRCDPISEHNRLYWYRQTLGQGPEFLTYFQNEAQLEKSRLLSDRFSAERPKGSFSTLEIQRTEQGDSAMYLCASSIRLQTSGTDTQYFGPGTRLTVL.

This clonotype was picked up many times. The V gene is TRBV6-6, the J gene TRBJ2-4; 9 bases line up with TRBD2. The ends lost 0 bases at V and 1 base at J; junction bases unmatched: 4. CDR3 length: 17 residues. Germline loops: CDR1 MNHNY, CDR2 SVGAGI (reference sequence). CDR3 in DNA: TGTGCCAGCAGTTACTCGCCTAGCGGGGATGCCAAAAACATTCAGTACTTC. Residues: CASSYSPSGDAKNIQYF.

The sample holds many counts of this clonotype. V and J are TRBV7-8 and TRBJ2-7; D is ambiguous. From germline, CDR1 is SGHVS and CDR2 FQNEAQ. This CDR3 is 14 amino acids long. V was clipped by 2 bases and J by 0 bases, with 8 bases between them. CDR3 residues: CASSLRETSYEQYF. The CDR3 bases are TGTGCCAGCAGCTTACGCGAGACCTCCTACGAGCAGTACTTC.

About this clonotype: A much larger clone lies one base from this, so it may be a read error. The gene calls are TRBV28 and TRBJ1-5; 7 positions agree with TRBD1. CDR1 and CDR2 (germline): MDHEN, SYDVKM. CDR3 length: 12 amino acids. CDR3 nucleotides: TGTGCCAGTCAACAGGGGAATCAGCCCCAGCGTTTT. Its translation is CASQQGNQPQRF.

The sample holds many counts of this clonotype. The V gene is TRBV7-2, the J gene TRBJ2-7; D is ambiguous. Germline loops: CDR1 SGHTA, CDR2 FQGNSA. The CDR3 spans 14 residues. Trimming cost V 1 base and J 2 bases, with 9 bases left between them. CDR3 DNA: TGTGCCAGCAGCTTAGGTTTAGGGACCTACGAGCAGTACTTC. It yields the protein CASSLGLGTYEQYF. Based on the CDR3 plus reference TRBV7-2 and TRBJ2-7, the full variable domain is GAGVSQSPSNKVTEKGKDVELRCDPISGHTALYWYRQSLGQGLEFLIYFQGNSAPDKSGLPSDRFSAERTGGSVSTLTIQRTQQEDSAVYLCASSLGLGTYEQYFGPGTRLTVT.

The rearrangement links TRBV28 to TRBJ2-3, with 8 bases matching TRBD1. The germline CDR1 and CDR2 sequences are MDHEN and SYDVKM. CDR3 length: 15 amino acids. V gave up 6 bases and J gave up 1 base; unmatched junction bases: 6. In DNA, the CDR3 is TGTGCCAGCAGCGGGCAGGGGGCTGGCACAGATACGCAGTATTTT. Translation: CASSGQGAGTDTQYF.

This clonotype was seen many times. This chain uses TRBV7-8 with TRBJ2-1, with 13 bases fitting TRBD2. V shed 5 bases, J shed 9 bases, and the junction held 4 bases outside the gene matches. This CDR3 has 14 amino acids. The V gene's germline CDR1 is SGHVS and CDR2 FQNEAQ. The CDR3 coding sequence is TGTGCCAGCAGCCCTGGACTAGCGGGAGTTGAGCAGTTCTTC. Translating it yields CASSPGLAGVEQFF.

CDR3 sequence reads: CSARGTTNEKLFF. CDR3 coding DNA: TGCAGTGCTAGGGGGACAACTAATGAAAAACTGTTTTTT. The V and J genes are TRBV20-1 and TRBJ1-4; D remains unclear. The CDR3 extends over 13 amino acids. With 3 bases removed from V and 0 bases from J, the gap between germline ends came to 5 bases. Germline V gene lookup returns CDR1 DFQATT and CDR2 SNEGSKA (reference sequence).

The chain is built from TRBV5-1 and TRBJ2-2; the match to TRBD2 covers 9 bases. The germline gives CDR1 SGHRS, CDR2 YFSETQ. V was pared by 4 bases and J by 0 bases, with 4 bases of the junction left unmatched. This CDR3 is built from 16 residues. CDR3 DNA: TGCGCCAGCAGCGAACGCGGGAGGGCGAACACCGGGGAGCTGTTTTTT. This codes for CASSERGRANTGELFF.